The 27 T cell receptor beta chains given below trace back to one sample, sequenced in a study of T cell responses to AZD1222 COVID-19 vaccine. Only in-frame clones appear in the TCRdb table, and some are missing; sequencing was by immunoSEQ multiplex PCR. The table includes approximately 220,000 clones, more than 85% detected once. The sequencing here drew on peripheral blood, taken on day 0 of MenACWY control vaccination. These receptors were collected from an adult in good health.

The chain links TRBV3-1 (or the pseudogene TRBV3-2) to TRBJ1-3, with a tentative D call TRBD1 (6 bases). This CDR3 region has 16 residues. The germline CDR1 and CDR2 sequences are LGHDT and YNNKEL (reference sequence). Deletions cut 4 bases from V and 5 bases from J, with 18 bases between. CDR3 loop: CASSPDGVTGRNTIYF. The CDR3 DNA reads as TGTGCCAGCAGCCCGGATGGGGTCACAGGGAGAAACACCATATATTTT.

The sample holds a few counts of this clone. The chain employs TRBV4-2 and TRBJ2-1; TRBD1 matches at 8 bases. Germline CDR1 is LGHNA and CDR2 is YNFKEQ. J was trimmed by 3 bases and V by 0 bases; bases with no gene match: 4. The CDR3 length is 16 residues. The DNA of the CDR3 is TGTGCCAGCAGCCAAGATCACAGGGGGTACTACAATGAGCAGTTCTTC. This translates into CASSQDHRGYYNEQFF.

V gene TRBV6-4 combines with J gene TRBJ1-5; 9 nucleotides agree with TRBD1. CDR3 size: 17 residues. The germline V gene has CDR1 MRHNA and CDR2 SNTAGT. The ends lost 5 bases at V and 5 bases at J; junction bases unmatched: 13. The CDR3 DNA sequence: TGTGCCAGCAGTAATACTTCCGACAGGGGGACCGATCAGCCCCAGCATTTT. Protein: CASSNTSDRGTDQPQHF.

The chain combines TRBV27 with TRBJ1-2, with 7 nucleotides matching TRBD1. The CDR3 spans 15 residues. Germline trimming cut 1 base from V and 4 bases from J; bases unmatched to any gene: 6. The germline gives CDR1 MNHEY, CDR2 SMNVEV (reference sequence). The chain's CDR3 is CASSLYPGGSYGYTF. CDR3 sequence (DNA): TGTGCCAGCAGTTTATACCCAGGGGGGAGCTATGGCTACACCTTC.

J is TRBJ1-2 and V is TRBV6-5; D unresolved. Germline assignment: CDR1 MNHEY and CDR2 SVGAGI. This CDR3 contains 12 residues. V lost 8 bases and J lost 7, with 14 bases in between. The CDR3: CASPEGTGGYTF. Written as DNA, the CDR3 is TGTGCCAGCCCCGAGGGTACCGGTGGCTACACCTTC.

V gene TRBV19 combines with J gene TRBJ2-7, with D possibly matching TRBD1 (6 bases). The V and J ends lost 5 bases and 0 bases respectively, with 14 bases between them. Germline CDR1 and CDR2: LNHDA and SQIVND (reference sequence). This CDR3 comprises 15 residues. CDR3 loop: CASSGGRGSSYEQYF. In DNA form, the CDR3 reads TGTGCCAGTAGTGGGGGCAGGGGAAGCTCCTACGAGCAGTACTTC.

CDR3 loop: CATSDLSSGGAMRETQYF. The CDR3 nucleotides read TGTGCCACCAGTGATTTGTCTAGCGGGGGGGCAATGAGGGAGACCCAGTACTTC. The chain joins TRBV24-1 to TRBJ2-5, with 12 bases identical to TRBD2. Trimming cost V 0 bases and J 5 bases; bases outside gene matches: 9. There are 18 residues in the CDR3. The germline V gene encodes CDR1 KGHDR and CDR2 SFDVKD.

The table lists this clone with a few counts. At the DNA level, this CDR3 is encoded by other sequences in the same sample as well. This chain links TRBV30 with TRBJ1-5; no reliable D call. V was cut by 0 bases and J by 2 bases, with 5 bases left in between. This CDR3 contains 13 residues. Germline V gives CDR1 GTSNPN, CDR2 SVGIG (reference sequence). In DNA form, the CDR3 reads TGTGCCTGGAGTGTCCAGGGCAATCAGCCCCAGCATTTT. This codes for CAWSVQGNQPQHF.

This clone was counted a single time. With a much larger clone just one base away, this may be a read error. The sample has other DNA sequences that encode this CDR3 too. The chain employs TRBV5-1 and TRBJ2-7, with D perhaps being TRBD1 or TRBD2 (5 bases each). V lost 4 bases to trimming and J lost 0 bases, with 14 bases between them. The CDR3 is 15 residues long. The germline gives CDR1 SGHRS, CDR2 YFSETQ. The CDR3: CASSPSRGPSYEQYF. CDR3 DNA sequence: TGCGCCAGCAGCCCTAGTAGGGGACCCTCCTACGAGCAGTACTTC.

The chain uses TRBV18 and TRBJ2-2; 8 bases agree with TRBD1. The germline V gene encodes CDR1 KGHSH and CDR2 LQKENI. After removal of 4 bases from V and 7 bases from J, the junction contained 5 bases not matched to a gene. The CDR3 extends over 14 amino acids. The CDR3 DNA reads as TGTGCCAGCTCACACTCAGGGACAGGCGGGGAGCTGTTTTTT. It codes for CASSHSGTGGELFF.

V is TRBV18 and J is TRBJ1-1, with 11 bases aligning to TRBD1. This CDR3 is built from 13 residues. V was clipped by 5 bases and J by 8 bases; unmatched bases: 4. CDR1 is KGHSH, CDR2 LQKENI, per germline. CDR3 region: CASSAGTGGEAFF. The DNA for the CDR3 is TGTGCCAGCTCAGCTGGGACAGGGGGGGAAGCTTTCTTT.

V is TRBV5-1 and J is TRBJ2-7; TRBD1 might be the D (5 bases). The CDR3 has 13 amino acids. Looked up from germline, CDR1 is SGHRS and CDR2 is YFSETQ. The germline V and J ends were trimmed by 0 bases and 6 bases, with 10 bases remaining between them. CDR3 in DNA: TGCGCCAGCAGCTTGGGGGGCAGGGCCGAGCAGTACTTC. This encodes CASSLGGRAEQYF.

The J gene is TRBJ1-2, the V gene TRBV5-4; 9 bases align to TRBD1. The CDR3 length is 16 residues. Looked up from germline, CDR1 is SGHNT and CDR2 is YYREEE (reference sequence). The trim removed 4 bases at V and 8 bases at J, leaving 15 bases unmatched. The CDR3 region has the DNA TGTGCCAGCAGCAGACAACAGGGGGCTGGTCGAAGAGGCTACACCTTC. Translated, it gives CASSRQQGAGRRGYTF.

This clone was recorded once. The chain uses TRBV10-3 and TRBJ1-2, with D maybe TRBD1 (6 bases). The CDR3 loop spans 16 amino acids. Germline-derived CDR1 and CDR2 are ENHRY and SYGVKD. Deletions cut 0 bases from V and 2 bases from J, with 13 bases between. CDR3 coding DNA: TGTGCCATCAGTGAGTCGTGGCAGGGGAAAAACTATGGCTACACCTTC. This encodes CAISESWQGKNYGYTF.

This chain's CDR3 is CASSEVSWGLAAEQYF. The DNA for the CDR3 is TGTGCCAGCAGTGAAGTCTCGTGGGGACTAGCGGCGGAGCAGTACTTC. The chain recombines TRBV6-1 with TRBJ2-7; 11 bases map to TRBD2. The J segment lost 7 bases and the V segment lost 1 base, leaving 9 bases of the junction unmatched. The CDR3 has 16 residues. Germline loops: CDR1 MNHNS, CDR2 SASEGT.

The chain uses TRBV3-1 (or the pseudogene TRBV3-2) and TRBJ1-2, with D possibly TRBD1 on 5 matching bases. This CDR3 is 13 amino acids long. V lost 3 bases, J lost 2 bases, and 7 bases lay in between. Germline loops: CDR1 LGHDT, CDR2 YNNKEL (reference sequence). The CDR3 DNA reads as TGTGCCAGCAGCCAGCAGGGAAACTATGGCTACACCTTC. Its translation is CASSQQGNYGYTF.

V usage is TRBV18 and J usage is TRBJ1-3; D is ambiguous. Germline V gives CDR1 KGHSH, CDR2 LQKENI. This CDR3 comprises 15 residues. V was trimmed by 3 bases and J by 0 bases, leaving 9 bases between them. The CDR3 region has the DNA TGTGCCAGCTCACCCACAGAATTCTCTGGAAACACCATATATTTT. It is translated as CASSPTEFSGNTIYF.

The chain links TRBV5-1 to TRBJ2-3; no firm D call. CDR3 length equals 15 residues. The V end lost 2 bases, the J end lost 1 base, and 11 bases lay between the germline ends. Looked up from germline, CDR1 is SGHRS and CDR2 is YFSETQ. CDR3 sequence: CASSLSGSRTDTQYF. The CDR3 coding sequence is TGCGCCAGCAGCTTATCGGGTAGCCGCACAGATACGCAGTATTTT.

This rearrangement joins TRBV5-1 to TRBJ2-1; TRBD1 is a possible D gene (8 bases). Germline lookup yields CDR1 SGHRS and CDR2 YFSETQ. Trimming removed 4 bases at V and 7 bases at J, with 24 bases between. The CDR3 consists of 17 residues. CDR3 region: CASSPGGGRGLVNEQFF. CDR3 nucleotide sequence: TGCGCCAGCAGCCCGGGAGGCGGCAGGGGGCTTGTAAATGAGCAGTTCTTC.

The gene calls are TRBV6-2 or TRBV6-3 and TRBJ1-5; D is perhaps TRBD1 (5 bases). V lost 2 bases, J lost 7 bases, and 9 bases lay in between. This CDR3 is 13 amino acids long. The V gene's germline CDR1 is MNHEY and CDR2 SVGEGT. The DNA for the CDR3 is TGTGCCAGCAGTTACGAGGGGAAGCAGCCCCAGCATTTT. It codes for CASSYEGKQPQHF.

CDR3 sequence (DNA): TGTGCCAGTAGTCCCCGGCCGTGGAGCTCCTATAATTCACCCCTCCACTTT. Protein product: CASSPRPWSSYNSPLHF. The chain is built from TRBV19 and TRBJ1-6; no definite D call. CDR3 length: 17 residues. Germline-derived CDR1 and CDR2 are LNHDA and SQIVND (reference sequence). The V gene lost 5 bases and the J gene lost 0 bases, with 14 bases spanning the gap. The variable domain in full, completed from reference TRBV19 and TRBJ1-6, reads DGGITQSPKYLFRKEGQNVTLSCEQNLNHDAMYWYRQDPGQGLRLIYYSQIVNDFQKGDIAEGYSVSREKKESFPLTVTSAQKNPTAFYLCASSPRPWSSYNSPLHFGNGTRLTVT.

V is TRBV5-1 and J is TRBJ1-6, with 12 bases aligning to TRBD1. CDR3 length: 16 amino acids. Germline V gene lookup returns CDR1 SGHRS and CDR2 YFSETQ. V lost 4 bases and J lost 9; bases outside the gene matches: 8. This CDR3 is CASSVRDRGQGSPLHF. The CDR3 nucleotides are TGCGCCAGCAGCGTCCGGGACAGGGGGCAGGGTTCACCCCTCCACTTT.

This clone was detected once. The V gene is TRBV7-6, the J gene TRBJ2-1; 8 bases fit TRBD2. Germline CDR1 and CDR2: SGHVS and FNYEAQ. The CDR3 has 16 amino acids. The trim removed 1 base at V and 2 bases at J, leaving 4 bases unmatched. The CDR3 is CASSLGGGGPYNEQFF. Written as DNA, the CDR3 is TGTGCCAGCAGCTTAGGGGGCGGGGGGCCCTACAATGAGCAGTTCTTC.

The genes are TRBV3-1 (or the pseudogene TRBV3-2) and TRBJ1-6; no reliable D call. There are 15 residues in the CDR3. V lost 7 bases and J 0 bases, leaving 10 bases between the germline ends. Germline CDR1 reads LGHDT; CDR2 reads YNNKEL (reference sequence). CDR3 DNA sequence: TGTGCCAGCACCCTCGGACGCTCCTATAATTCACCCCTCCACTTT. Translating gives CASTLGRSYNSPLHF.

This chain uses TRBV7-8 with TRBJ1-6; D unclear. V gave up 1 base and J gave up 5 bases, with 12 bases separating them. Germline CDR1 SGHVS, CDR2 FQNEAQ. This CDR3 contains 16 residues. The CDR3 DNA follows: TGTGCCAGCAGCTTAGGCTCCCTGGGAGATAATTCACCCCTCCACTTT. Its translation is CASSLGSLGDNSPLHF.

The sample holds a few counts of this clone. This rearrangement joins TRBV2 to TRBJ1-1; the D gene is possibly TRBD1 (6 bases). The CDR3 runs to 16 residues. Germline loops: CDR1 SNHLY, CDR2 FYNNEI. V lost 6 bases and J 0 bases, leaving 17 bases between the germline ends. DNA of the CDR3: TGTGCCAGCAGGGGAGAGGGGACAAACATGAACACTGAAGCTTTCTTT. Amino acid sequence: CASRGEGTNMNTEAFF.

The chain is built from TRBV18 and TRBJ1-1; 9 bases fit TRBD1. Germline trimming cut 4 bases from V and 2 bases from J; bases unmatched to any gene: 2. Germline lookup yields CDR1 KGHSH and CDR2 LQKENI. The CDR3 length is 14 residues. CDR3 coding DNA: TGTGCCAGCTCACAGGACAGGGGTAACACTGAAGCTTTCTTT. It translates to CASSQDRGNTEAFF. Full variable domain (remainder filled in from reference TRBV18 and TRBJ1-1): NAGVMQNPRHLVRRRGQEARLRCSPMKGHSHVYWYRQLPEEGLKFMVYLQKENIIDESGMPKERFSAEFPKEGPSILRIQQVVRGDSAAYFCASSQDRGNTEAFFGQGTRLTVV.